Below are 15 T cell receptor beta chains sequenced from a single sample in a study of Ad26.COV2.S vaccination and SARS-CoV-2 variants. As to treatment: around 19 received Ad26.COV2.S at low or high dose, single or two shots; 5 received placebo; per-sample allocation not given. The samples date from day 63 after the first vaccine or placebo injection. Some clones are missing from TCRdb's copy, which holds only in-frame ones; the method was immunoSEQ multiplex PCR. This sample has about 680,000 clones, with roughly nine tenths found just once. The sequenced sample was peripheral blood, obtained in a trial of Ad26.COV2.S vaccine versus placebo. These TCRs come from a person between 18 and 60 years old who received the Ad26.COV2.S COVID-19 vaccine or a placebo.

The rearrangement joins TRBV4-2 to TRBJ1-6, with D unclear. V dropped 0 bases and J dropped 1 base, with 10 bases sitting between them. Germline CDR1 LGHNA, CDR2 YNFKEQ. CDR3 length equals 17 residues. The CDR3 is CASSQDRLLSYNSPLHF. In DNA form, the CDR3 reads TGTGCCAGCAGCCAAGATCGCCTTCTTTCCTATAATTCACCCCTCCACTTT.

The V and J genes are TRBV9 and TRBJ2-3; possibly TRBD2 for D (6 bases). CDR1 SGDLS and CDR2 YYNGEE come from the germline V gene. The CDR3 length is 17 residues. The V and J ends lost 0 bases and 2 bases respectively, with 16 bases between them. CDR3 sequence: CASSVDGGSYITDTQYF. The CDR3 DNA sequence: TGTGCCAGCAGCGTAGATGGGGGGTCTTATATCACAGATACGCAGTATTTT.

The chain recombines TRBV5-1 with TRBJ2-1, with D possibly being TRBD2 (6 bases). CDR1 and CDR2 from the germline V gene are SGHRS and YFSETQ. Trimming took 3 bases from V and 1 from J, leaving 11 bases between them. The CDR3 is 15 amino acids. CDR3 in amino acids: CASSSYSGSYNEQFF. The CDR3 DNA reads as TGCGCCAGCAGCTCCTATAGCGGATCCTACAATGAGCAGTTCTTC.

Only one count was recorded for this clone. This rearrangement joins TRBV2 to TRBJ2-1, with D hard to call. Trimming pared 6 bases from V and 8 bases from J, leaving 11 bases between. This CDR3 comprises 12 residues. The germline CDR1 and CDR2 sequences are SNHLY and FYNNEI. CDR3 in DNA: TGTGCCAGCAGGGGTCGGTGGGATGAGCAGTTCTTC. Protein sequence: CASRGRWDEQFF.

The J gene is TRBJ2-3, the V gene TRBV7-9; 7 bases fit TRBD2. CDR1 and CDR2 from the germline V gene are SEHNR and FQNEAQ (reference sequence). V lost 4 bases, J lost 5 bases, and 15 bases stayed unmatched. This CDR3 has 17 residues. The CDR3 DNA reads as TGTGCCAGCAGCTCAGCCCGAGGACTAGTTGAGGGAGATACGCAGTATTTT. It specifies CASSSARGLVEGDTQYF.

This clone appeared a few times. The J gene is TRBJ1-5, the V gene TRBV27, with TRBD1 as a possible D gene (5 bases). Between the trimmed V and J ends, which lost 5 bases and 1 base, there was a span of 12 bases. In germline, CDR1 is MNHEY, CDR2 SMNVEV (reference sequence). The CDR3 contains 15 residues. The CDR3 protein is CASSTAGLSNQPQHF. The CDR3 DNA is TGTGCCAGCAGTACTGCAGGGCTGAGCAATCAGCCCCAGCATTTT.

The chain joins TRBV6-1 to TRBJ2-5; 7 nucleotides line up with TRBD1. CDR1 MNHNS and CDR2 SASEGT come from the germline V gene. The CDR3 spans 14 residues. V lost 3 bases, J lost 5 bases, and 6 bases stayed unmatched. Written as DNA, the CDR3 is TGTGCCAGCAGTGACCCGACAGGGTGGGAGACCCAGTACTTC. Protein sequence: CASSDPTGWETQYF.

The chain recombines TRBV30 with TRBJ1-1; 7 nucleotides match TRBD1. The CDR3 has 18 amino acids. V gave up 0 bases and J gave up 0 bases; unmatched junction bases: 13. From germline, CDR1 is GTSNPN and CDR2 SVGIG (reference sequence). DNA for the CDR3: TGTGCCTGGAGTGTACGATCACAGGGGAGGATAATGAACACTGAAGCTTTCTTT. It codes for CAWSVRSQGRIMNTEAFF. The full variable domain, with the rest looked up from reference TRBV30 and TRBJ1-1, is SQTIHQWPATLVQPVGSPLSLECTVEGTSNPNLYWYRQAAGRGLQLLFYSVGIGQISSEVPQNLSASRPQDRQFILSSKKLLLSDSGFYLCAWSVRSQGRIMNTEAFFGQGTRLTVV.

The chain carries TRBV9 and TRBJ2-5; 9 nucleotides agree with TRBD1. V trimming: 4 bases; J trimming: 4 bases; junction bases outside the gene matches: 8. Germline lookup yields CDR1 SGDLS and CDR2 YYNGEE. There are 15 residues in the CDR3. The CDR3: CASSTTGTGRETQYF. DNA for the CDR3: TGTGCCAGCAGCACAACCGGGACAGGGAGAGAGACCCAGTACTTC.

The chain employs TRBV4-3 and TRBJ1-2; 8 nucleotides align to TRBD1. The length of the CDR3 is 14 residues. With 4 bases clipped from V and 8 bases from J, the junction kept 9 bases outside the gene matches. Germline CDR1 reads LGHNA; CDR2 reads YSLEER. The CDR3 loop is CASSLPGTGAGYTF. The CDR3 DNA reads TGCGCCAGCAGCCTTCCCGGGACAGGAGCCGGCTACACCTTC.

The rearrangement joins TRBV27 to TRBJ2-1, with TRBD2 as a possible D gene (6 bases). Germline CDR1 reads MNHEY; CDR2 reads SMNVEV (reference sequence). The CDR3 has 15 residues. Trimming removed 5 bases from V and 2 bases from J, with 13 bases in between. The CDR3 coding sequence is TGTGCCAGCAGTCGCCAGCGGGTTCCCTACAATGAGCAGTTCTTC. Its translation is CASSRQRVPYNEQFF.

This chain uses TRBV7-9 with TRBJ2-5; D is unclear. The ends were cut back, 5 bases at V and 1 base at J, with 14 bases in the middle. Germline CDR1 SEHNR, CDR2 FQNEAQ (reference sequence). The CDR3 loop spans 15 amino acids. CDR3 nucleotide sequence: TGTGCCAGCAGCATGCCCCTAGTCAGCCAAGAGACCCAGTACTTC. This translates into CASSMPLVSQETQYF.

The chain is built from TRBV6-2 or TRBV6-3 and TRBJ2-7; D gene ambiguous. CDR1 MNHEY and CDR2 SVGEGT come from the germline V gene. Trimming removed 4 bases at V and 2 bases at J, with 9 bases between. The CDR3 has 13 residues. The DNA for the CDR3 is TGTGCCAGCAGTTCGATAGGAGCCTACGAGCAGTACTTC. Its protein product is CASSSIGAYEQYF.

The genes are TRBV2 and TRBJ2-1, with TRBD2 identical over 8 bases. The germline V gene encodes CDR1 SNHLY and CDR2 FYNNEI. Losses at the gene ends were 5 bases for V and 9 bases for J; bases not matched to a gene: 3. The CDR3 totals 12 residues. This CDR3 is CASSWTSLEQFF. Here the CDR3 DNA reads TGTGCCAGCAGTTGGACTAGCCTTGAGCAGTTCTTC.

This sequence joins TRBV7-9 and TRBJ2-3; 7 bases agree with TRBD1. Germline V CDR1 and CDR2: SEHNR, FQNEAQ (reference sequence). The ends lost 3 bases at V and 1 base at J; junction bases unmatched: 1. The CDR3 loop spans 14 amino acids. In DNA form, the CDR3 reads TGTGCCAGCAGCTTCGGACAGGGCACAGATACGCAGTATTTT. It translates to CASSFGQGTDTQYF.